The text below deals with one T cell receptor (beta chain). Its antigen is still unknown. A read error may produce the germline difference seen at one junction end. The data originate from a study of blood T cells in healthy people across ages. Study information: Per every two T cells, about one barcoded beta molecule was captured by template switching. Study-level results: Aged donors had fewer naive CD4+ cells and lower diversity than long-lived donors.

With a J-beta primer mix and a sample-barcoded 5' primer, a second PCR ran about 7 to 12 cycles. Every sample produced at least 3 million CDR3-containing paired-end reads. Via MiXCR, TCRdb re-called the 5' RACE reads, giving one row per CDR3 protein. The sample records approximately 800,000 distinct CDR3 sequences, roughly 50% being singletons. CDR3 length: 17 amino acids. The germline V gene encodes CDR1 MNHNS and CDR2 SASEGT. V usage is TRBV6-1 and J usage is TRBJ2-7; 11 bases align to TRBD2. The sequencing sample was made of blood. This clonotype was sampled from a man aged 25-45 years in good health. The CDR3: CASSKAGLAGSSYEQYF. The CDR3, as DNA: TGTGCCAGCAGTAAAGCTGGACTAGCGGGTTCCTCCTACGAGCAGTACTTC.